This is a list of T cell receptor beta chains from one sample in a study of blood T cell repertoires in COVID-19. Clones were read by immunoSEQ multiplex PCR, and TCRdb kept only the in-frame ones, dropping some. This sample yields some 400,000 clones, of which nearly 90% are seen a single time; 6% to 7.5% belongs to the top ten. The sequenced sample consisted of peripheral blood. The receptors stem from a young man with active or convalescent COVID-19. Each CDR3 is given without its conserved first and last residue.

v_call	j_call	cdr3_aa
TRBV7-2	TRBJ2-7	ASSLNAYEQY
TRBV7-9	TRBJ2-7	ASSARLAGNEQY
TRBV5-6	TRBJ1-5	ASSLAFGSNQPQH
TRBV24-1	TRBJ2-3	ATSDPGRDSTDTQY
TRBV4-2	TRBJ2-2	ASSQAPGGITGELF
TRBV18	TRBJ1-4	ASSPPDRRLEKLF
TRBV24-1	TRBJ2-7	ATSDHRQGRSYEQY
TRBV25-1	TRBJ1-3	ASGRQGDGNTIY
TRBV2	TRBJ2-5	ASSEVVETQY
TRBV2	TRBJ2-7	ASSEELGVSYEQY
TRBV2	TRBJ2-2	ASSPQGWDTGELF
TRBV12-3/TRBV12-4	TRBJ1-1	ASTLMRNTEAF
TRBV6-6	TRBJ2-3	ASSRQADTQY
TRBV7-9	TRBJ2-7	ASSSPSGRSYEQY
TRBV4-3	TRBJ1-6	ASSQEGNRASPLH
TRBV2	TRBJ1-5	ASQAGTGQQNQPQH
TRBV7-2	TRBJ1-1	ASSLPGQGTNTEAF
TRBV6-5	TRBJ1-1	ASSYSGQGWTEAF
TRBV14	TRBJ2-7	ASSPSFGGTAYEQY
TRBV24-1	TRBJ2-7	ATSLGVQQY
TRBV4-2	TRBJ2-2	ASSQGSGGGNTGELF
TRBV27	TRBJ1-5	ASSAQGYQPQH
TRBV5-8	TRBJ2-7	ASRAGGSYEQY
TRBV5-6	TRBJ1-4	ASSPRGREPTNEKLF
TRBV4-1	TRBJ1-5	ASSHPTGNPNQPQH
TRBV3-1/TRBV3-2	TRBJ1-2	ASSTRGGGGYT
TRBV5-1	TRBJ2-7	ASSLGATSDEQY
TRBV19	TRBJ1-1	ASSMFMSRGLTEAF
TRBV15	TRBJ1-2	ATSRLIGQYGYT
TRBV29-1	TRBJ2-7	SISGGRSSYEQY
TRBV2	TRBJ2-5	ASGRTGVSETQY
TRBV27	TRBJ1-4	ASSLAGNEKLF
TRBV3-1/TRBV3-2	TRBJ2-7	ASSHARGLGPYEQY
TRBV19	TRBJ2-4	ASSIEATGTGFRNIQY
TRBV29-1	TRBJ2-2	SVEQGLTGELF
TRBV24-1	TRBJ2-3	ATSVTAGGDTQY
TRBV18	TRBJ1-4	ASSPAGAGGEKLF
TRBV7-9	TRBJ1-3	ASSLSRQGLGNTIY
TRBV7-9	TRBJ2-7	ASSLRSHEQY
TRBV9	TRBJ1-1	ASSVAPPGQLNTEAF
TRBV12-3/TRBV12-4	TRBJ2-7	ASSQGVGEQY
TRBV28	TRBJ1-5	ASSFDRGQPQH
TRBV5-4	TRBJ2-7	ASSRWATGTEDYEQY
TRBV18	TRBJ2-5	ASSQTSGREQY
TRBV7-3	TRBJ1-1	ASSLRREIATEAF
TRBV7-8	TRBJ2-1	ASSGGGHNEQF
TRBV5-1	TRBJ2-5	ASSGPGQGVGETQY
TRBV12-3/TRBV12-4	TRBJ2-5	ASRGQGETQY
TRBV7-8	TRBJ1-5	ASSRSGGRQPQH
TRBV9	TRBJ1-1	ASSARQDTPIEAF
TRBV18	TRBJ2-3	ASSPPTRTDTQY
TRBV28	TRBJ1-2	ASSYLRDYGYT